This T cell receptor beta chain was identified in a study of blood T cell repertoires in COVID-19. The protocol was immunoSEQ multiplex PCR, while the TCRdb copy is restricted to in-frame clones and leaves out a portion. The sample contains around 140,000 clones, around 86% of which appear only once. This clone was detected a few times. Donors were grouped by their self-reported clinical history. Trimming removed 5 bases from V and 6 bases from J; junction bases left unmatched: 10. CDR1 is SEHNR, CDR2 FQNEAQ, per germline (reference sequence). The CDR3 is 16 amino acids. Sequencing input: PBMCs or T cells enriched from blood (not recorded which). This chain connects TRBV7-9 to TRBJ2-1, with 10 bases fitting TRBD1. This TCR derives from a man aged 45-65 years who had recovered from COVID-19. The CDR3 is CASSRRQGASFNEQFF. The CDR3 region has the DNA TGTGCCAGCAGCCGGAGACAGGGGGCGAGTTTCAATGAGCAGTTCTTC.